This T cell receptor (beta chain) was captured by sequencing in a study of blood T cell repertoires in COVID-19 (dated by TCRdb to the early 2020s). About the study as a whole: Samples from collaborators originated in the United States, Italy and Spain and spanned both the acute and convalescent phases of COVID-19. The prospective study material was composed of cDNA or gDNA derived from T cells, B-cell-depleted T cells, or PBMCs. Subjects who had been exposed to COVID-19, were actively infected with it, or had recovered from it provided the deeply sampled blood TCRbeta repertoires that made up the dataset. A freely available public database, intended as a resource for researchers studying the immune response to SARS-CoV-2, is where the repertoires were released. Samples were obtained from the ongoing ImmuneRACE study (first 160 participants) and from 1,254 subjects provided by 6 global collaborators. Sample metadata almost always included a de-identified subject ID, COVID-19 status, age in years and sex. HLA class I and class II types, where available, came from metadata supplied by the sample provider rather than from assay-based typing.

Findings and caveats that apply to the study as a whole: The quantity of clinical and demographic metadata differed by source and by participant and was supplied without curation.

One collaborating source in Seattle enrolled patients while the patients were actively infected and followed the patients over time throughout the course of disease. The collaborating institutions used their own protocols to collect whole blood in K2EDTA tubes. For TCRbeta analysis, collaborator samples were shipped as frozen whole blood, as isolated PBMCs, or as DNA extracted from either sample type. A single count supports this clone. The specificity of this receptor is unknown. No base qualities exist here, and no much larger clone lies one base off it. TCRbeta CDR3 regions were amplified from genomic DNA by means of the immunoSEQ Assay, a bias-controlled multiplex PCR. The source study handled its data this way. Nucleated cell counts per sample were estimated from amplification of reference gene primers within the assay. Sequence reads were collapsed and filtered to measure the absolute abundance of every unique TCRbeta CDR3 rearrangement. For each sample, productive Simpson clonality was calculated as the square root of Simpson's diversity index across productive rearrangements. The source is immuneACCESS, and TCRdb retained only in-frame sequences with V and J called. Part of the clones is not carried over; for the studies checked, unresolved V genes explain less than half of this, and the remainder is unexplained. V, J and clone size are taken as reported in that table, and D and trimming were inferred from the DNA itself. The table for this sample lists 210,000 or so clones; 80% to 90% of them were counted only once. The ten largest clones capture 2.7% of the sample.

Input material: peripheral blood. The TCR comes from a young man with COVID-19, enrolled during active disease.

Here is the DNA: TGTGCCAGTGAGGCGGGGGGGTCCACAGATACGCAGTATTTT. It encodes CASEAGGSTDTQYF. In this chain, TRBV2 is recombined with TRBJ2-3, with 9 bases aligning to TRBD2. Per the germline V gene, SNHLY is the CDR1 and FYNNEI is the CDR2. Counted from cysteine to phenylalanine, this CDR3 has 14 amino acids. The kept DNA is CDR3 alone, 42 bases in frame from the first base. Trimming accounts for 9 bases at V and 2 bases at J, while the number of junction bases matched to no gene is 6.